The 19 T cell receptor beta chains given below trace back to one sample, sequenced in a study of Ad26.COV2.S vaccination and SARS-CoV-2 variants (dated by TCRdb to about 2021). Libraries were built with the immunoSEQ multiplex PCR assay. Held by TCRdb, this immuneACCESS table contains in-frame sequences only and omits some clones. Under half of the omission traces to an unresolved V gene where checked; the cause of the rest is unknown. A total of around 300,000 clones appear in this sample, roughly 90% of them only once. Jointly, the top ten make up around 5.5% of the sample. Interpreted using the paper, the treatment or condition label stands for: roughly 20 received Ad26.COV2.S at low or high dose, single or two shots; about 5 received placebo; per-sample allocation not given. Repertoires of vaccine and placebo recipients were sequenced from samples collected on day 63 after the first injection.

Sequenced material: peripheral blood, taken in a trial of Ad26.COV2.S vaccine versus placebo. All receptors derive from a person aged 18-60 years who received the Ad26.COV2.S COVID-19 vaccine or a placebo.

V gene TRBV6-5 combines with J gene TRBJ1-1, with D possibly being TRBD1 (6 bases). Germline V gene data show CDR1 as MNHEY and CDR2 as SVGAGI. The CDR3 runs to 14 residues. Between the trimmed V and J ends, which lost 3 bases and 1 base, there was a span of 9 bases. CDR3 in amino acids: CASSYQGWNTEAFF. DNA for the CDR3: TGTGCCAGCAGTTATCAGGGGTGGAACACTGAAGCTTTCTTT.

The chain carries TRBV27 and TRBJ1-2, with D possibly being TRBD1 (6 bases). In germline, CDR1 is MNHEY, CDR2 SMNVEV (reference sequence). The V and J ends lost 0 bases and 2 bases respectively, with 22 bases between them. This CDR3 region has 19 residues. This chain's CDR3 is CASSLSSWDRGGLNYGYTF. For the CDR3, the DNA is TGTGCCAGCAGTTTATCTAGCTGGGATAGGGGGGGGCTAAACTATGGCTACACCTTC.

The chain uses TRBV7-9 and TRBJ1-1; 7 bases align to TRBD1. Germline CDR1 is SEHNR and CDR2 is FQNEAQ (reference sequence). This CDR3 comprises 15 residues. With V trimmed by 6 bases and J by 3 bases, 10 bases remained unmatched. CDR3 amino acids: CASSSAQGRDTEAFF. The CDR3 DNA is TGTGCCAGCAGTTCCGCACAGGGGCGGGACACTGAAGCTTTCTTT.

This chain's CDR3 is CASSSTGVGHQPQHF. Here the CDR3 DNA reads TGTGCCAGCAGTTCGACAGGGGTTGGTCATCAGCCCCAGCATTTT. This chain connects TRBV6-6 to TRBJ1-5; 8 positions agree with TRBD1. This CDR3 comprises 15 residues. Trimming removed 4 bases from V and 5 bases from J; junction bases left unmatched: 7. CDR1 and CDR2 (germline): MNHNY, SVGAGI (reference sequence).

This sequence joins TRBV5-8 and TRBJ1-2, with TRBD1 matching over 7 bases. The CDR3 totals 16 residues. Germline V gene data show CDR1 as SGHTS and CDR2 as YDEGEE. The ends lost 2 bases at V and 4 bases at J; junction bases unmatched: 11. CDR3 loop: CASSFTGTATIYGYTF. CDR3 DNA: TGTGCCAGCAGCTTTACCGGGACAGCAACCATCTATGGCTACACCTTC.

The CDR3 nucleotides are TGTGCCAGCAGCCAAGATCTCACCGGGGAGCTGTTTTTT. This gives the protein CASSQDLTGELFF. The chain links TRBV14 to TRBJ2-2, with D unresolved. The germline V gene has CDR1 SGHDN and CDR2 FVKESK. Between the trimmed V and J ends, which lost 0 bases and 4 bases, there was a span of 3 bases. The CDR3 contains 13 residues.

The chain is built from TRBV7-2 and TRBJ2-2, with 7 bases that match TRBD2. V lost 5 bases to trimming and J lost 5 bases; unmatched junction nucleotides: 8. This CDR3 has 15 residues. The germline V gene has CDR1 SGHTA and CDR2 FQGNSA. Written as DNA, the CDR3 is TGTGCCAGCAGCCCCCCCGGCGGGGGAACCGGGGAGCTGTTTTTT. Translation: CASSPPGGGTGELFF. Using reference TRBV7-2 and TRBJ2-2 for the parts outside the CDR3, the full variable domain is GAGVSQSPSNKVTEKGKDVELRCDPISGHTALYWYRQSLGQGLEFLIYFQGNSAPDKSGLPSDRFSAERTGGSVSTLTIQRTQQEDSAVYLCASSPPGGGTGELFFGEGSRLTVL.

This sequence joins TRBV4-3 and TRBJ2-7, with D perhaps matching TRBD1 (6 bases). This CDR3 region has 12 residues. Per the germline V gene, CDR1 is LGHNA and CDR2 is YSLEER. Trimming pared 6 bases from V and 11 bases from J, leaving 17 bases between. As DNA, the CDR3 is TGCGCCAGCAGTCTTCAAGGTAGGGGGAAGTACGTC. Encoded protein: CASSLQGRGKYV.

The chain employs TRBV5-4 and TRBJ2-7; 10 positions match TRBD2. With V trimmed by 2 bases and J by 4 bases, 6 bases remained unmatched. From germline, CDR1 is SGHNT and CDR2 YYREEE (reference sequence). The CDR3 is 15 amino acids. CDR3 nucleotide sequence: TGTGCCAGCAGCTTTAGCGGGGGGCATCAATACGAGCAGTACTTC. Its translation is CASSFSGGHQYEQYF.

The rearrangement joins TRBV12-5 to TRBJ2-7; 7 bases align to TRBD1. The CDR3 runs 15 residues. Unmatched junction bases numbered 8, after V lost 6 bases and J lost 0 bases. Germline V gene sequence: CDR1 LGHNT, CDR2 FRNRAP. Here the CDR3 reads CASGLQGLTSYEQYV. The DNA for the CDR3 is TGTGCTAGTGGCTTACAGGGGCTTACCTCCTACGAGCAGTACGTC.

This chain connects TRBV5-6 to TRBJ1-3; D is ambiguous. This CDR3 has 12 residues. Germline loops: CDR1 SGHDT, CDR2 YYEEEE. V lost 1 base and J lost 7, with 6 bases in between. The DNA of the CDR3 is TGTGCCAGCAGCTTGTCGGGGAACACCATATATTTT. Encoded protein: CASSLSGNTIYF.

V gene TRBV7-4 combines with J gene TRBJ2-7; D is undetermined. The CDR3 length is 17 residues. Germline V lookup: CDR1 SGHVT, CDR2 SQSDAQ. V was clipped by 0 bases and J by 3 bases, with 18 bases between them. CDR3 loop: CASSLAGPGPPNYEQYF. DNA for the CDR3: TGTGCCAGCAGCTTAGCAGGTCCGGGCCCCCCTAACTACGAGCAGTACTTC.

This clone was counted only a few times. The CDR3 DNA reads as TGTGCCAGCTCACCATCGGGGGCTTCGGAGGCTTTCTTT. The encoded protein is CASSPSGASEAFF. The chain couples TRBV18 to TRBJ1-1; D might be TRBD1 (6 bases). The germline V and J ends were trimmed by 2 bases and 11 bases, with 15 bases remaining between them. The CDR3 spans 13 residues. Germline V gives CDR1 KGHSH, CDR2 LQKENI.

The chain joins TRBV11-2 to TRBJ2-7; 8 bases align to TRBD1. The length of the CDR3 is 16 residues. After removal of 0 bases from V and 3 bases from J, the junction contained 7 bases not matched to a gene. The V gene's germline CDR1 is SGHAT and CDR2 FQNNGV. The CDR3 is CASSLDWDRTLYEQYF. DNA of the CDR3: TGTGCCAGCAGCTTAGATTGGGACAGGACGCTCTACGAGCAGTACTTC. Based on the CDR3 plus reference TRBV11-2 and TRBJ2-7, the full variable domain is EAGVAQSPRYKIIEKRQSVAFWCNPISGHATLYWYQQILGQGPKLLIQFQNNGVVDDSQLPKDRFSAERLKGVDSTLKIQPAKLEDSAVYLCASSLDWDRTLYEQYFGPGTRLTVT.

The gene calls are TRBV5-5 and TRBJ2-7; D gene uncertain. The CDR3 is made up of 13 amino acids. V dropped 1 base and J dropped 6 bases, with 11 bases sitting between them. From germline, CDR1 is SGHKS and CDR2 YYEKEE (reference sequence). CDR3 protein: CASSLFVRGEQYF. CDR3 nucleotides: TGTGCCAGCAGCTTGTTCGTTCGTGGCGAGCAGTACTTC.

This chain connects TRBV29-1 to TRBJ2-3, with 9 bases matching TRBD1. The length of the CDR3 is 16 residues. CDR1 is SQVTM and CDR2 is ANQGSEA in the germline V gene. The ends lost 4 bases at V and 2 bases at J; junction bases unmatched: 10. Here the CDR3 DNA reads TGCAGCGTTGGGGGGGGGACAGGGCTCTACACAGATACGCAGTATTTT. Translated: CSVGGGTGLYTDTQYF.

The genes are TRBV7-9 and TRBJ1-5; a possible D gene is TRBD1 (5 bases). CDR1 is SEHNR, CDR2 FQNEAQ, per germline (reference sequence). Trimming took off 4 bases at V and 3 bases at J, with 16 bases between the two ends. This CDR3 has 16 amino acids. Here the CDR3 reads CASSSGEGLNNQPQHF. The CDR3 nucleotides read TGTGCCAGCAGCTCCGGGGAGGGGTTGAACAATCAGCCCCAGCATTTT. The full variable domain, rest sourced from reference TRBV7-9 and TRBJ1-5, is DTGVSQNPRHKITKRGQNVTFRCDPISEHNRLYWYRQTLGQGPEFLTYFQNEAQLEKSRLLSDRFSAERPKGSFSTLEIQRTEQGDSAMYLCASSSGEGLNNQPQHFGDGTRLSIL.

The chain carries TRBV5-8 and TRBJ2-7; D is uncertain. CDR1 SGHTS and CDR2 YDEGEE come from the germline V gene. The CDR3 covers 15 residues. Trimming took 0 bases from V and 2 from J, leaving 12 bases between them. The CDR3 DNA follows: TGTGCCAGCAGCTTGGAATGGGTCACCACCTACGAGCAGTACTTC. Protein: CASSLEWVTTYEQYF.

The chain recombines TRBV6-6 with TRBJ1-1; the D is unclear. Germline V gene data show CDR1 as MNHNY and CDR2 as SVGAGI (reference sequence). CDR3 length equals 14 residues. V gave up 4 bases and J gave up 3 bases, with 12 bases separating them. In nucleotides, the CDR3 is TGTGCCAGCAGTTCCCCCGATTGGGACACTGAAGCTTTCTTT. Translation: CASSSPDWDTEAFF.